The present entry profiles one T cell receptor beta chain with its context. The sample is drawn from a study of blood T cell repertoires in COVID-19. As for the study in general: Collection of acute and convalescent COVID-19 samples took place in the United States, Italy and Spain.

Sequenced by immunoSEQ multiplex PCR; TCRdb stores in-frame clones only, minus some. Of some 180,000 clones in the sample, approximately 80% were seen once. The CDR3 spans 14 residues. CDR1 and CDR2 from the germline V gene are SGHRS and YFSETQ. Losses at the gene ends were 3 bases for V and 4 bases for J; bases not matched to a gene: 4. The chain joins TRBV5-1 to TRBJ1-1, with 9 nucleotides matching TRBD1. The origin of this receptor is a man over 45 who had recovered from COVID-19. Sequencing was carried out using peripheral blood. The CDR3 DNA follows: TGCGCCAGCAGCTCTGGGACAGGGAGCACTGAAGCTTTCTTT. Translated: CASSSGTGSTEAFF. Supplemented by reference TRBV5-1 and TRBJ1-1, the full variable domain reads KAGVTQTPRYLIKTRGQQVTLSCSPISGHRSVSWYQQTPGQGLQFLFEYFSETQRNKGNFPGRFSGRQFSNSRSEMNVSTLELGDSALYLCASSSGTGSTEAFFGQGTRLTVV.